This T cell receptor (beta chain) was sequenced for a study of regulatory T cells in long-lasting Graves disease. Study conclusions and caveats: The analysis examined peripheral blood only and excluded thyroid tissue. There were preferences for TRBV28, TRBJ1-2 and TRBJ2-5 in persistent disease.

The sample holds many counts of this clonotype. Its specificity is unknown. Relying on iRepertoire HTBI primers and Arm-PCR of CDR3 regions, the team built TCR beta libraries. Source study methods: Throughout the samples, researchers identified around 65 TRBV and roughly 14 TRBJ segments. Each CDR3 protein is one row after TCRdb ran MiXCR on the multiplex PCR reads. The V and J calls and clone size are TCRdb's, not the authors'. The sample has approximately 390,000 distinct CDR3 sequences, roughly 15% seen once. In germline, CDR1 is DFQATT, CDR2 SNEGSKA (reference sequence). The V gene lost 5 bases and the J gene lost 5 bases, with 18 bases spanning the gap. This CDR3 contains 14 residues. Described time point: newly diagnosed GD, antithyroid drugs for less than 3 months. The TCR library was made from RNA that had been extracted from PBMCs in TRIzol. Another study also made use of these data, one on T cells in Graves' hyperthyroidism and ophthalmopathy. That work states: The study used the HTBI primer set for a first-round RT-PCR of the TCR CDR3.

The source was peripheral blood mononuclear cells (PBMCs), collected at new diagnosis, from a patient treated with antithyroid drugs. The receptor was isolated from a woman under 30 with Graves disease. The rearrangement joins TRBV20-1 to TRBJ1-1; D might be TRBD1 (5 bases). The CDR3 DNA reads as TGCAGTGCTCCTAAACCGGGGGGGGTTACTGAAGCTTTCTTT. The encoded protein is CSAPKPGGVTEAFF.